The 5 T cell receptor beta chains listed next were all sequenced from one sample in a study of beta chain features in type 1 diabetes. Expressed TCRB transcripts were sequenced because the isolated RNA had all been reverse transcribed beforehand. Repertoires were generated with immunoSEQ multiplex PCR, while TCRdb's copy carries only in-frame clones and drops some. Among about 340,000 clones listed, around 7.6% were seen once. What was sequenced was central memory CD4+ T cells from blood. The source is a young woman in good health.

V usage is TRBV6-1 and J usage is TRBJ1-5; D not resolved. This CDR3 is built from 13 residues. V shed 5 bases and J shed 7 bases, with 12 bases lying between them. Germline V gene sequence: CDR1 MNHNS, CDR2 SASEGT. CDR3 DNA: TGTGCCAGCAGTTCATGGGCGCCCCAGCCCCAGCATTTT. Translating it yields CASSSWAPQPQHF.

The table lists this clone with a few counts. This chain uses TRBV7-2 with TRBJ2-5, with D possibly matching TRBD1 (5 bases). CDR1 is SGHTA, CDR2 FQGNSA, per germline. The CDR3 sequence is 15 residues long. The ends were cut back, 0 bases at V and 5 bases at J, with 13 bases in the middle. The CDR3 loop reads CASSLAGPPPETQYF. DNA for the CDR3: TGTGCCAGCAGCTTAGCGGGGCCCCCTCCCGAGACCCAGTACTTC.

The table lists this clone with a few counts. This sequence joins TRBV10-3 and TRBJ1-2, with 12 bases identical to TRBD1. V gave up 2 bases and J gave up 6 bases; unmatched junction bases: 4. This CDR3 comprises 15 residues. CDR1 is ENHRY, CDR2 SYGVKD, per germline. The CDR3 nucleotides are TGTGCCATCAGTGAGCAGGGACAGGGGGCAAATGGCTACACCTTC. It is translated as CAISEQGQGANGYTF.

This clone was recorded a few times. The chain carries TRBV7-9 and TRBJ1-3; no firm D call. Germline CDR1 reads SEHNR; CDR2 reads FQNEAQ (reference sequence). This CDR3 has 17 amino acids. With 1 base removed from V and 0 bases from J, the gap between germline ends came to 13 bases. For the CDR3, the DNA is TGTGCCAGCAGCTTAGGTACCGGTGGGAGCTCTGGAAACACCATATATTTT. Its protein is CASSLGTGGSSGNTIYF.

This clone was observed a few times. The V call is TRBV7-9, the J call TRBJ2-5; D may correspond to TRBD1 or TRBD2 (5 bases each). Trimming took 4 bases from V and 11 from J, leaving 11 bases between them. Germline V gives CDR1 SEHNR, CDR2 FQNEAQ (reference sequence). The CDR3 totals 11 residues. DNA for the CDR3: TGTGCCAGCAGCTCGGGGCTGTGGCAGTACTTC. Encoded protein: CASSSGLWQYF.